The next 19 T cell receptor beta chains were all read from a single sample in a study of T cell responses to AZD1222 COVID-19 vaccine. The protocol was immunoSEQ multiplex PCR, while the TCRdb copy is restricted to in-frame clones and leaves out a portion. The sample yields some 95,000 clones, roughly 89% seen once. Sequencing was performed on peripheral blood, taken on day 0 of AZD1222 vaccination. All receptors derive from an adult in good health.

Only one count was recorded for this clone. The V and J genes are TRBV4-3 and TRBJ2-1; possibly TRBD1 for D (5 bases). The CDR3 runs to 16 residues. V lost 3 bases and J 2 bases, leaving 14 bases between the germline ends. Germline V CDR1 and CDR2: LGHNA, YSLEER. CDR3 protein: CASSQETVGTYNEQFF. CDR3 DNA: TGCGCCAGCAGCCAGGAGACAGTAGGGACCTACAATGAGCAGTTCTTC.

The chain joins TRBV7-9 to TRBJ1-1, with TRBD1 matching 8 bases. This CDR3 is built from 13 residues. CDR1 is SEHNR, CDR2 FQNEAQ, per germline (reference sequence). The J segment lost 6 bases and the V segment lost 7 bases, leaving 7 bases of the junction unmatched. The CDR3 sequence: CASTTDRGAEAFF. The CDR3 bases are TGTGCCAGCACCACAGACAGGGGCGCTGAAGCTTTCTTT.

The chain is built from TRBV7-6 and TRBJ2-1; the match to TRBD2 covers 7 bases. There are 15 residues in the CDR3. The trim removed 4 bases at V and 6 bases at J, leaving 9 bases unmatched. The germline V gene encodes CDR1 SGHVS and CDR2 FNYEAQ. The CDR3, as DNA: TGTGCCAGCAGCTGGACTAGTCCCCATCCCAATGAGCAGTTCTTC. Translating it yields CASSWTSPHPNEQFF.

This clone has just one count. The J gene is TRBJ2-7, the V gene TRBV7-9; no clear D. Germline CDR1 is SEHNR and CDR2 is FQNEAQ (reference sequence). V was cut by 5 bases and J by 6 bases, with 14 bases left in between. CDR3 length equals 13 residues. The CDR3 region is CASSPLSYLEQYF. CDR3 DNA sequence: TGTGCCAGCAGCCCCCTTTCATATCTCGAGCAGTACTTC.

The rearrangement uses TRBV21-1 and TRBJ1-4; the table's TRBD1 call for D was not verified on the DNA. TRBV21-1 constitutes a pseudogene. The CDR3 sequence is 15 residues long. CDR3 DNA sequence: TGTGCCAGCAGTAACGCGACAGTAACTAATGAAAAACTGTTTTTT. Its protein product is CASSNATVTNEKLFF.

The rearrangement uses TRBV28 and TRBJ1-6, with D unresolved. In germline, CDR1 is MDHEN, CDR2 SYDVKM. The CDR3 contains 15 residues. Trimming stripped 6 bases from V and 2 bases from J, with 11 bases between. The CDR3 spells CASRPHSPYNSPLHF. CDR3 nucleotides: TGTGCCAGCAGACCGCACAGCCCCTATAATTCACCCCTCCACTTT.

This clone appeared once. The V gene is TRBV6-6, the J gene TRBJ1-6, with no clear D. With 5 bases removed from V and 7 bases from J, the gap between germline ends came to 15 bases. Germline V gene sequence: CDR1 MNHNY, CDR2 SVGAGI (reference sequence). This CDR3 is built from 15 residues. The CDR3 DNA reads as TGTGCCAGCAGTCTGCTGGTCCGAGGGAATTCACCCCTCCACTTT. Amino acid sequence: CASSLLVRGNSPLHF.

This chain's CDR3 is CASSIWSSYNEQFF. In DNA form, the CDR3 reads TGTGCCAGTAGTATCTGGAGCTCCTACAATGAGCAGTTCTTC. The chain uses TRBV19 and TRBJ2-1; D gene unclear. The length of the CDR3 is 14 residues. Germline loops: CDR1 LNHDA, CDR2 SQIVND (reference sequence). Trimming pared 3 bases from V and 0 bases from J, leaving 6 bases between.

V and J are TRBV14 and TRBJ1-1; D not resolved. Trimming took off 0 bases at V and 9 bases at J, with 8 bases between the two ends. This CDR3 comprises 12 residues. Germline values: CDR1 SGHDN, CDR2 FVKESK. The CDR3 is CASSQDWGKAFF. DNA for the CDR3: TGTGCCAGCAGCCAAGATTGGGGAAAAGCTTTCTTT.

The CDR3 sequence is CAIRFTGTSRGLNTEAFF. CDR3 bases: TGTGCCATCCGATTTACCGGGACGTCTAGGGGGTTGAACACTGAAGCTTTCTTT. The chain has TRBV10-3 and TRBJ1-1; perhaps TRBD1 as D (6 bases). This CDR3 region has 18 residues. Germline V gene sequence: CDR1 ENHRY, CDR2 SYGVKD. Trimming stripped 8 bases from V and 0 bases from J, with 25 bases between.

V is TRBV10-3 and J is TRBJ2-7; TRBD1 matches at 7 bases. CDR1 is ENHRY, CDR2 SYGVKD, per germline. This CDR3 spans 13 amino acids. V lost 11 bases, J lost 3 bases, and 10 bases stayed unmatched. In nucleotides, the CDR3 is TGTGCCTCCCTTCGGACAGGAGACTACGAGCAGTACTTC. The encoded protein is CASLRTGDYEQYF.

The J gene is TRBJ1-2, the V gene TRBV11-2, with a tentative D call TRBD1 (6 bases). Germline-derived CDR1 and CDR2 are SGHAT and FQNNGV. Trimming pared 8 bases from V and 12 bases from J, leaving 25 bases between. The CDR3 contains 14 residues. The CDR3 here is CASWDVRGRRYHTF. In DNA form, the CDR3 reads TGTGCCAGCTGGGACGTCAGGGGACGCCGCTATCACACCTTC.

J is TRBJ1-5 and V is TRBV7-8, with D maybe TRBD1 (5 bases). Germline lookup yields CDR1 SGHVS and CDR2 FQNEAQ. V lost 5 bases and J lost 6, with 8 bases in between. The CDR3 is 12 residues long. For the CDR3, the DNA is TGTGCCAGCAGCCAAGGGGTTCAGCCCCAGCATTTT. Translated, it gives CASSQGVQPQHF.

The chain is built from TRBV10-2 and TRBJ1-5, with 7 bases matching TRBD1. V trimming: 5 bases; J trimming: 4 bases; junction bases outside the gene matches: 2. The length of the CDR3 is 13 residues. Germline CDR1 is WSHSY and CDR2 is SAAADI. The CDR3 region is CASSSQGNQPQHF. The CDR3, as DNA: TGCGCCAGCAGTTCACAGGGGAATCAGCCCCAGCATTTT.

V gene TRBV10-3 combines with J gene TRBJ1-1; tentative D call: TRBD1 (6 bases). CDR1 and CDR2 from the germline V gene are ENHRY and SYGVKD. V shed 8 bases and J shed 8 bases, with 18 bases lying between them. The CDR3 consists of 13 residues. The CDR3 loop is CAIRSGGEGEAFF. CDR3 DNA sequence: TGTGCCATCCGCTCCGGGGGCGAGGGAGAAGCTTTCTTT.

This clone was counted only a few times. This chain connects TRBV6-2 or TRBV6-3 to TRBJ2-1; 10 bases align to TRBD1. After removal of 4 bases from V and 8 bases from J, the junction contained 8 bases not matched to a gene. Germline V gives CDR1 MNHEY, CDR2 SVGEGT. The CDR3 loop spans 15 amino acids. The CDR3 DNA is TGTGCCAGCAGTTTACCGGGACAGGGGTCGGATGAGCAGTTCTTC. This gives the protein CASSLPGQGSDEQFF.

The V call is TRBV30, the J call TRBJ1-1; D might be TRBD1 (6 bases). The CDR3 is made up of 13 amino acids. CDR1 GTSNPN and CDR2 SVGIG come from the germline V gene (reference sequence). Trimming took 2 bases from V and 4 from J, leaving 11 bases between them. The CDR3 loop reads CAWSSQGSTEAFF. DNA of the CDR3: TGTGCCTGGAGTTCACAGGGCAGCACTGAAGCTTTCTTT.

The V and J genes are TRBV7-9 and TRBJ1-4; D gene unclear. The CDR3 has 16 amino acids. CDR1 SEHNR and CDR2 FQNEAQ come from the germline V gene (reference sequence). Trimming pared 5 bases from V and 0 bases from J, leaving 13 bases between. CDR3 region: CASSAPPQSTNEKLFF. The CDR3 bases are TGTGCCAGCAGCGCACCTCCCCAGTCAACTAATGAAAAACTGTTTTTT.

The rearrangement joins TRBV3-1 (or the pseudogene TRBV3-2) to TRBJ1-5, with 7 bases that match TRBD1. Germline values: CDR1 LGHDT, CDR2 YNNKEL (reference sequence). V shed 2 bases, J shed 5 bases, and the junction held 3 bases outside the gene matches. The CDR3 contains 14 residues. CDR3 protein: CASSQTGEYQPQHF. The CDR3 DNA reads TGTGCCAGCAGCCAAACAGGGGAATATCAGCCCCAGCATTTT.